This T cell receptor beta chain came from a study of molecular identifiers for immune sequencing clone quantification. Researchers sorted naive CD8 T cells as cells that were CD8+CD4-CCR7+CD45RA+. V was shortened by 4 bases and J by 3 bases, with 10 bases between the two germline ends. The CDR3 sequence is 14 residues long. Germline loops: CDR1 DFQATT, CDR2 SNEGSKA (reference sequence). Findings and limits, study-wide: In CMV-specific effectors, clones above 20 copies held over 97% of molecules; naive, under 1%.

As previously described, bulk TCR libraries were made using listed TCR primers. TCRdb re-called the PCR reads through MiXCR, storing one row per CDR3 protein. This table holds 40,000 to 65,000 distinct CDR3 sequences, roughly a third found once. This clonotype occurred many times. Its specificity is unknown. The sequencing sample was made of naive CD8+ T cells from blood, with Jurkat cell RNA spiked in. Subset denoted: FACS-sorted CD8+CD4-CCR7+CD45RA+ naive T cells. V gene TRBV20-1 combines with J gene TRBJ1-6, with no clear D. The TCR comes from a human donor in good health. Some libraries in this study had Jurkat cell RNA spiked in. The CDR3 protein is CSATGVDYNSPLHF. In DNA, the CDR3 is TGCAGTGCTACCGGGGTCGACTATAATTCACCCCTCCACTTT.